This is a list of T cell receptor beta chains from one sample in a study of shared clonotypes between healthy human individuals. Profiled with immunoSEQ multiplex PCR; TCRdb holds only in-frame clones, not every one. The data show 2.3 million or so clones, 85% to 95% seen once. Sequencing input: naive CD4+ T cells from PBMCs. These receptors were obtained from a man aged 18 to 30 in good health. Some clones in this sample may be carry-over from other donors' samples. Each CDR3 is given with its conserved first and last residue. Fields, in order: clone size, V gene, J gene, D gene, CDR3 protein, CDR3 DNA. D genes are given only for firm matches. Clone size is stated in some rows and not others, as once, few, many or a class when expanded.

clone size: -
V gene: TRBV27
J gene: TRBJ1-1
D gene: -
CDR3 protein: CASSLQDGRMNTEAFF
CDR3 DNA: TGTGCCAGCAGTTTACAAGACGGCCGGATGAACACTGAAGCTTTCTTT

clone size: -
V gene: TRBV5-1
J gene: TRBJ2-1
D gene: -
CDR3 protein: CASVRGGGSYNEQFF
CDR3 DNA: TGCGCCAGCGTACGTGGGGGCGGCTCCTACAATGAGCAGTTCTTC

clone size: -
V gene: TRBV7-3
J gene: TRBJ2-4
D gene: TRBD2
CDR3 protein: CASSPGGIGNIQYF
CDR3 DNA: TGTGCCAGCAGCCCGGGGGGAATCGGGAACATTCAGTACTTC

clone size: -
V gene: TRBV29-1
J gene: TRBJ2-5
D gene: -
CDR3 protein: CSVGFGEETQYF
CDR3 DNA: TGCAGCGTTGGGTTTGGGGAAGAGACCCAGTACTTC

clone size: -
V gene: TRBV7-8
J gene: TRBJ2-7
D gene: TRBD2
CDR3 protein: CASSYGRAQYEQYF
CDR3 DNA: TGTGCCAGCAGCTACGGGAGGGCCCAATACGAGCAGTACTTC

clone size: once
V gene: TRBV6-5
J gene: TRBJ1-1
D gene: -
CDR3 protein: CASSYRTGWSTEAFF
CDR3 DNA: TGTGCCAGCAGTTACAGAACAGGGTGGTCTACTGAAGCTTTCTTT

clone size: -
V gene: TRBV28
J gene: TRBJ2-5
D gene: TRBD2
CDR3 protein: CASGGGGWETQYF
CDR3 DNA: TGTGCCAGTGGGGGGGGTGGTTGGGAGACCCAGTACTTC

clone size: -
V gene: TRBV10-3
J gene: TRBJ1-3
D gene: -
CDR3 protein: CAISEWGGNTIYF
CDR3 DNA: TGTGCCATCAGCGAGTGGGGGGGAAACACCATATATTTT

clone size: -
V gene: TRBV19
J gene: TRBJ2-7
D gene: -
CDR3 protein: CASSISGIVSYEQYF
CDR3 DNA: TGTGCCAGTAGTATATCGGGGATTGTCTCCTACGAGCAGTACTTC

clone size: -
V gene: TRBV7-9
J gene: TRBJ1-2
D gene: -
CDR3 protein: CASSPRVGYTF
CDR3 DNA: TGTGCCAGCAGCCCCAGAGTGGGCTACACCTTC

clone size: -
V gene: TRBV11-3
J gene: TRBJ2-2
D gene: -
CDR3 protein: CASSFRGANTGELFF
CDR3 DNA: TGTGCCAGCAGCTTTAGGGGAGCCAATACCGGGGAGCTGTTTTTT

clone size: -
V gene: TRBV7-2
J gene: TRBJ2-7
D gene: TRBD2
CDR3 protein: CASSPRREWLYEQYF
CDR3 DNA: TGTGCCAGCAGCCCTCGGCGGGAGTGGCTCTACGAGCAGTACTTC

clone size: -
V gene: TRBV19
J gene: TRBJ2-7
D gene: TRBD1
CDR3 protein: CASKGQGSSYEQYF
CDR3 DNA: TGTGCCAGCAAAGGACAGGGAAGCTCCTACGAGCAGTACTTC

clone size: -
V gene: TRBV5-1
J gene: TRBJ2-3
D gene: -
CDR3 protein: CASSLVAGGTDTQYF
CDR3 DNA: TGCGCCAGCAGCTTGGTGGCAGGGGGCACAGATACGCAGTATTTT

clone size: -
V gene: TRBV11-1
J gene: TRBJ1-2
D gene: TRBD1
CDR3 protein: CASSSGQGDGYTF
CDR3 DNA: TGTGCCAGCAGCTCTGGACAGGGGGATGGCTACACCTTC

clone size: -
V gene: TRBV6-5
J gene: TRBJ2-5
D gene: -
CDR3 protein: CASSRQVGETQYF
CDR3 DNA: TGTGCCAGCAGTCGACAGGTAGGAGAGACCCAGTACTTC

clone size: once
V gene: TRBV11-3
J gene: TRBJ1-1
D gene: -
CDR3 protein: CASSLRGPNTEAFF
CDR3 DNA: TGTGCCAGCAGCTTAAGGGGTCCGAACACTGAAGCTTTCTTT

clone size: -
V gene: TRBV21-1
J gene: TRBJ2-3
D gene: -
CDR3 protein: CASNITAGGANTQYF
CDR3 DNA: TGTGCCAGTAACATCACAGCGGGAGGAGCTAATACGCAGTATTTT

clone size: -
V gene: TRBV19
J gene: TRBJ2-2
D gene: -
CDR3 protein: CASSIWAGVAGELFF
CDR3 DNA: TGTGCCAGTAGTATATGGGCAGGCGTCGCCGGGGAGCTGTTTTTT

clone size: -
V gene: TRBV28
J gene: TRBJ2-1
D gene: TRBD2
CDR3 protein: CASSLVSGGRASIEQFF
CDR3 DNA: TGTGCCAGCAGTTTAGTATCCGGCGGGAGGGCCTCCATTGAGCAGTTCTTC

clone size: -
V gene: TRBV5-5
J gene: TRBJ1-2
D gene: -
CDR3 protein: CASSLYSQPGGYTF
CDR3 DNA: TGTGCCAGCAGCTTATATTCCCAACCAGGTGGCTACACCTTC

clone size: -
V gene: TRBV5-4
J gene: TRBJ1-2
D gene: -
CDR3 protein: CASSPAQQGSGYTF
CDR3 DNA: TGTGCCAGCAGCCCAGCACAACAGGGATCTGGCTACACCTTC

clone size: -
V gene: TRBV2
J gene: TRBJ2-3
D gene: TRBD2
CDR3 protein: CASRAVRTSGTDTQYF
CDR3 DNA: TGTGCCAGCAGGGCAGTTAGGACTAGCGGGACCGATACGCAGTATTTT

clone size: -
V gene: TRBV6-1
J gene: TRBJ1-4
D gene: -
CDR3 protein: CASSEGRLYRASNEKLFF
CDR3 DNA: TGTGCCAGCAGTGAAGGTCGACTATACAGGGCGAGCAATGAAAAACTGTTTTTT

clone size: -
V gene: TRBV27
J gene: TRBJ1-2
D gene: -
CDR3 protein: CASSSQPNYGYTF
CDR3 DNA: TGTGCCAGCAGTTCTCAACCTAACTATGGCTACACCTTC

clone size: -
V gene: TRBV9
J gene: TRBJ2-1
D gene: -
CDR3 protein: CASSSSGTYNEQFF
CDR3 DNA: TGTGCCAGCAGTTCTTCCGGGACTTACAATGAGCAGTTCTTC

clone size: -
V gene: TRBV7-2
J gene: TRBJ2-2
D gene: -
CDR3 protein: CASSLKRLNTGELFF
CDR3 DNA: TGTGCCAGCAGCTTGAAGAGGTTAAACACCGGGGAGCTGTTTTTT

clone size: -
V gene: TRBV4-3
J gene: TRBJ2-1
D gene: -
CDR3 protein: CASSQRTGSEQFF
CDR3 DNA: TGCGCCAGCAGCCAACGTACAGGGAGCGAGCAGTTCTTC

clone size: -
V gene: TRBV7-9
J gene: TRBJ2-1
D gene: -
CDR3 protein: CASSAPAHTYNEQFF
CDR3 DNA: TGTGCCAGCAGCGCCCCTGCCCACACATACAATGAGCAGTTCTTC

clone size: -
V gene: TRBV6-4
J gene: TRBJ1-2
D gene: -
CDR3 protein: CASSSSIGYGYTF
CDR3 DNA: TGTGCCAGCAGTTCATCAATCGGGTATGGCTACACCTTC

clone size: -
V gene: TRBV7-9
J gene: TRBJ2-7
D gene: TRBD1
CDR3 protein: CASSLRDSLYEQYF
CDR3 DNA: TGTGCCAGCAGCCTCCGGGACAGCCTCTACGAGCAGTACTTC

clone size: -
V gene: TRBV5-1
J gene: TRBJ2-5
D gene: TRBD2
CDR3 protein: CASSLGLAGGSQETQYF
CDR3 DNA: TGCGCCAGCAGCTTGGGACTAGCGGGAGGGTCTCAAGAGACCCAGTACTTC

clone size: -
V gene: TRBV6-5
J gene: TRBJ2-1
D gene: -
CDR3 protein: CASRSTKGNEQFF
CDR3 DNA: TGTGCCAGCAGGAGCACGAAGGGTAATGAGCAGTTCTTC

clone size: -
V gene: TRBV7-2
J gene: TRBJ2-4
D gene: -
CDR3 protein: CASSLAFGLAKNIQYF
CDR3 DNA: TGTGCCAGCAGCTTAGCATTCGGACTAGCCAAAAACATTCAGTACTTC

clone size: -
V gene: TRBV7-9
J gene: TRBJ1-5
D gene: TRBD1
CDR3 protein: CASSLAGQGVQPQHF
CDR3 DNA: TGTGCCAGCAGCTTAGCCGGACAGGGGGTCCAGCCCCAGCATTTT

clone size: -
V gene: TRBV27
J gene: TRBJ2-3
D gene: TRBD2
CDR3 protein: CASRPSGSTDTQYF
CDR3 DNA: TGTGCCAGCAGACCTAGCGGGAGCACAGATACGCAGTATTTT

clone size: -
V gene: TRBV5-1
J gene: TRBJ2-7
D gene: -
CDR3 protein: CASGSAPSSYEQYF
CDR3 DNA: TGCGCCAGCGGCTCGGCGCCGAGCTCCTACGAGCAGTACTTC

clone size: -
V gene: TRBV5-4
J gene: TRBJ2-2
D gene: -
CDR3 protein: CASSPTVTGELFF
CDR3 DNA: TGTGCCAGCAGCCCGACGGTCACCGGGGAGCTGTTTTTT

clone size: -
V gene: TRBV2
J gene: TRBJ2-7
D gene: -
CDR3 protein: CASSETFSGSYEQYF
CDR3 DNA: TGTGCCAGCAGTGAAACCTTTAGCGGTTCCTACGAGCAGTACTTC

clone size: -
V gene: TRBV14
J gene: TRBJ2-1
D gene: -
CDR3 protein: CASSQGGEQFF
CDR3 DNA: TGTGCCAGCAGCCAAGGGGGTGAGCAGTTCTTC

clone size: -
V gene: TRBV21-1
J gene: TRBJ1-1
D gene: -
CDR3 protein: CASTPEGKRTGNRTNTEAFF
CDR3 DNA: TGTGCCAGCACCCCAGAGGGGAAGCGTACAGGGAACAGGACAAACACTGAAGCTTTCTTT

clone size: -
V gene: TRBV7-9
J gene: TRBJ1-3
D gene: TRBD1
CDR3 protein: CASRSGGSGNTIYF
CDR3 DNA: TGTGCCAGCAGGTCAGGGGGGTCTGGAAACACCATATATTTT

clone size: -
V gene: TRBV7-9
J gene: TRBJ2-5
D gene: TRBD1
CDR3 protein: CASSQIPVRTGSRETQYF
CDR3 DNA: TGTGCCAGCAGCCAAATCCCGGTTCGGACAGGGAGTCGAGAGACCCAGTACTTC

clone size: -
V gene: TRBV6-6
J gene: TRBJ1-2
D gene: TRBD1
CDR3 protein: CASSYAINRGGYGYTF
CDR3 DNA: TGTGCCAGCAGTTACGCGATAAACAGGGGTGGCTATGGCTACACCTTC

clone size: -
V gene: TRBV5-1
J gene: TRBJ2-7
D gene: -
CDR3 protein: CASSLDTSGVEQYF
CDR3 DNA: TGCGCCAGCAGTCTTGACACGTCCGGGGTCGAGCAGTACTTC

clone size: -
V gene: TRBV7-3
J gene: TRBJ2-3
D gene: TRBD1
CDR3 protein: CASSLRGTATDTQYF
CDR3 DNA: TGTGCCAGCAGCTTAAGGGGGACAGCCACAGATACGCAGTATTTT

clone size: once
V gene: TRBV2
J gene: TRBJ2-7
D gene: -
CDR3 protein: CASSRWQAETYEQYF
CDR3 DNA: TGTGCCAGCAGCCGGTGGCAGGCCGAAACCTACGAGCAGTACTTC

clone size: -
V gene: TRBV27
J gene: TRBJ2-1
D gene: -
CDR3 protein: CATRKGRVYAHEQFF
CDR3 DNA: TGTGCTACCAGGAAGGGACGGGTGTACGCCCATGAGCAGTTCTTC

clone size: -
V gene: TRBV14
J gene: TRBJ2-5
D gene: TRBD2
CDR3 protein: CASTPPGGSSQETQYF
CDR3 DNA: TGTGCCAGCACACCCCCGGGGGGTTCTAGCCAAGAGACCCAGTACTTC

clone size: -
V gene: TRBV18
J gene: TRBJ1-1
D gene: TRBD1
CDR3 protein: CASSPQGGEAFF
CDR3 DNA: TGTGCCAGCTCACCTCAGGGGGGTGAAGCTTTCTTT

clone size: -
V gene: TRBV7-9
J gene: TRBJ2-7
D gene: -
CDR3 protein: CASSDRDYEQYF
CDR3 DNA: TGTGCCAGCAGCGACAGAGACTACGAGCAGTACTTC